A single sample is the source of the 10 T cell receptor beta chains below, sequenced in a study of blood T cell repertoires in COVID-19. Assay: immunoSEQ multiplex PCR; the TCRdb copy retains only in-frame clones and omits some. The table lists around 210,000 clones, 88% of them singletons. Sequenced sample: peripheral blood. The receptor set was obtained from a man between 45 and 60 years old with COVID-19, enrolled during active disease.

This sequence joins TRBV5-6 and TRBJ1-4; the D is unclear. Germline V gives CDR1 SGHDT, CDR2 YYEEEE. Trimming took 0 bases from V and 4 from J, leaving 10 bases between them. This CDR3 region has 15 residues. CDR3 in DNA: TGTGCCAGCAGCTTGGTTGCAGGTCTTAATGAAAAACTGTTTTTT. This codes for CASSLVAGLNEKLFF.

The chain recombines TRBV6-5 with TRBJ1-3, with D unresolved. CDR1 and CDR2 (germline): MNHEY, SVGAGI. Trimming cost V 7 bases and J 7 bases, with 8 bases left between them. This CDR3 has 11 residues. CDR3 DNA sequence: TGTGCCAGCACCGGGAGTAACACCATATATTTT. It specifies CASTGSNTIYF.

This chain links TRBV11-2 with TRBJ2-2, with D maybe TRBD1 (6 bases). This CDR3 has 14 amino acids. Germline V gives CDR1 SGHAT, CDR2 FQNNGV. V was shortened by 7 bases and J by 4 bases, with 13 bases between the two germline ends. CDR3 region: CASIPTGFTGELFF. In DNA, the CDR3 is TGTGCCAGCATACCGACAGGATTCACCGGGGAGCTGTTTTTT.

The V call is TRBV7-2, the J call TRBJ1-4, with D possibly matching TRBD1 (5 bases). The CDR3 has 14 amino acids. V was trimmed by 5 bases and J by 4 bases, leaving 11 bases between them. The V gene's germline CDR1 is SGHTA and CDR2 FQGNSA. CDR3 residues: CASSPRGSNEKLFF. The DNA for the CDR3 is TGTGCCAGCAGCCCGCGGGGGAGTAATGAAAAACTGTTTTTT.

The V call is TRBV5-6, the J call TRBJ2-6; TRBD1 agrees at 8 bases. The CDR3 contains 15 residues. The J segment lost 3 bases and the V segment lost 5 bases, leaving 4 bases of the junction unmatched. CDR1 is SGHDT and CDR2 is YYEEEE in the germline V gene. The DNA of the CDR3 is TGTGCCAGCAGTCGGACAGGGAATGGGGCCAACGTCCTGACTTTC. It is translated as CASSRTGNGANVLTF.

V and J are TRBV7-8 and TRBJ2-3; 10 positions agree with TRBD2. The CDR3 extends over 17 amino acids. Germline-derived CDR1 and CDR2 are SGHVS and FQNEAQ. Trimming removed 1 base from V and 7 bases from J; junction bases left unmatched: 11. CDR3 DNA sequence: TGTGCCAGCAGCTTAGGAAGCGGGAGGGCCTTCATAAATACGCAGTATTTT. Residues: CASSLGSGRAFINTQYF.

The chain joins TRBV2 to TRBJ2-1, with 14 bases fitting TRBD2. Germline V gene data show CDR1 as SNHLY and CDR2 as FYNNEI. The CDR3 contains 18 residues. The ends lost 0 bases at V and 7 bases at J; junction bases unmatched: 8. The CDR3 spells CASSEALGLAGVGNEQFF. CDR3 nucleotides: TGTGCCAGCAGTGAAGCGCTGGGACTAGCGGGAGTGGGTAATGAGCAGTTCTTC.

The gene calls are TRBV7-8 and TRBJ2-7; possibly TRBD1 for D (6 bases). Germline V gene lookup returns CDR1 SGHVS and CDR2 FQNEAQ. V dropped 2 bases and J dropped 5 bases, with 28 bases sitting between them. The CDR3 is made up of 19 amino acids. CDR3 residues: CASSLSRLGRGRRGDEQYF. CDR3 coding DNA: TGTGCCAGCAGCTTATCTCGTCTTGGCAGGGGACGCAGAGGGGACGAGCAGTACTTC.

J is TRBJ2-7 and V is TRBV5-1, with 11 nucleotides matching TRBD2. The germline V gene encodes CDR1 SGHRS and CDR2 YFSETQ. V shed 5 bases and J 4 bases; nucleotides not matched to a gene: 8. The CDR3 is 15 residues long. The CDR3 sequence: CASRGTSGSQYEQYF. CDR3 sequence (DNA): TGCGCCAGCAGAGGCACTAGCGGGAGTCAATACGAGCAGTACTTC.

The CDR3 is CASSLGTVAYNEQFF. CDR3 DNA sequence: TGTGCCAGCAGTTTGGGGACAGTGGCCTACAATGAGCAGTTCTTC. The V call is TRBV2, the J call TRBJ2-1; 7 positions agree with TRBD1. The CDR3 is made up of 15 amino acids. J lost 2 bases, V lost 5 bases, and 6 bases had no gene match. Looked up from germline, CDR1 is SNHLY and CDR2 is FYNNEI.